These 9 T cell receptor beta chains originate from one sample sequenced in a study of blood T cell repertoires in COVID-19. Profiling relied on immunoSEQ multiplex PCR, and the TCRdb table lists in-frame clones only, not all of them. The repertoire includes some 320,000 clones, more than 70% of them detected once, and 5.3% sits in the top ten. Sequenced sample: PBMCs or T cells enriched from blood (not recorded which). Every receptor here comes from a woman aged 25-40 years who had recovered from COVID-19.

The chain combines TRBV7-8 with TRBJ1-5, with a weak D call TRBD1 (5 bases). The CDR3 has 13 amino acids. V lost 5 bases, J lost 7 bases, and 12 bases lay in between. Germline-derived CDR1 and CDR2 are SGHVS and FQNEAQ. The DNA for the CDR3 is TGTGCCAGCAGCCTCCAGGGAGGGCAGCCCCAGCATTTT. Its translation: CASSLQGGQPQHF.

CDR3 nucleotides: TGTGCTAGTGGTTTGGTTCCAGGGACAAGCTACACCTTC. It encodes CASGLVPGTSYTF. V usage is TRBV12-5 and J usage is TRBJ1-2; a weak D match, TRBD1 (6 bases). The CDR3 is made up of 13 amino acids. Between the trimmed V and J ends, which lost 0 bases and 9 bases, there was a span of 11 bases. Germline V CDR1 and CDR2: LGHNT, FRNRAP.

The chain combines TRBV4-2 with TRBJ1-2; D perhaps matches TRBD1 (5 bases). Germline CDR1 is LGHNA and CDR2 is YNFKEQ. V was pared by 0 bases and J by 2 bases, with 19 bases between. The CDR3 has 18 amino acids. The CDR3 DNA follows: TGTGCCAGCAGCCAAGAAAAGAATACTCGACAGAAAAACTATGGCTACACCTTC. It encodes CASSQEKNTRQKNYGYTF.

Here the CDR3 reads CASSLGGNIQETQYF. In nucleotides, the CDR3 is TGTGCCAGCAGCTTAGGAGGGAATATCCAAGAGACCCAGTACTTC. V usage is TRBV11-2 and J usage is TRBJ2-5; tentatively, D is TRBD2 (5 bases). Trimming left V 1 base short and J 1 base short, with 10 bases between. The CDR3 length is 15 residues. CDR1 is SGHAT and CDR2 is FQNNGV in the germline V gene.

The chain links TRBV7-2 to TRBJ2-3, with 10 positions matching TRBD2. J was trimmed by 5 bases and V by 2 bases; bases with no gene match: 4. The CDR3 is made up of 15 amino acids. Germline loops: CDR1 SGHTA, CDR2 FQGNSA. The chain's CDR3 is CASSLLTSGVDTQYF. CDR3 DNA: TGTGCCAGCAGCTTACTAACTAGCGGGGTAGATACGCAGTATTTT.

The V gene is TRBV4-3, the J gene TRBJ2-3; D may be TRBD2 (6 bases). The germline gives CDR1 LGHNA, CDR2 YSLEER. Trimming left V 5 bases short and J 5 bases short, with 11 bases between. The CDR3 covers 13 residues. In DNA form, the CDR3 reads TGCGCCAGCAGCTCCTCCGGGGGAGATACGCAGTATTTT. This sequence encodes CASSSSGGDTQYF.

The CDR3 DNA reads as TGTGCCAGCACTCCTGGACAGTCCAATTCACCCCTCCACTTT. Protein: CASTPGQSNSPLHF. The chain is built from TRBV6-5 and TRBJ1-6; possibly TRBD1 for D (6 bases). The germline CDR1 and CDR2 sequences are MNHEY and SVGAGI. V was pared by 7 bases and J by 7 bases, with 14 bases between. CDR3 length equals 14 residues.

The J gene is TRBJ2-7, the V gene TRBV23-1; D unclear. TRBV23-1 is noted as an ORF with a role that remains uncertain. This CDR3 contains 15 residues. Trimming cost V 0 bases and J 2 bases, with 11 bases left between them. The CDR3 bases are TGCGCCAGCAGTCAATCGCACCTTTGCGCCTACGAGCAGTACTTC. Encoded protein: CASSQSHLCAYEQYF.

The chain has TRBV6-1 and TRBJ2-7; D unclear. CDR3 length: 15 amino acids. Per germline, CDR1 MNHNS and CDR2 SASEGT. V was pared by 0 bases and J by 2 bases, with 11 bases between. The CDR3 DNA sequence: TGTGCCAGCAGTGAAGCGCTATTGGGCCCCTACGAGCAGTACTTC. It is translated as CASSEALLGPYEQYF.